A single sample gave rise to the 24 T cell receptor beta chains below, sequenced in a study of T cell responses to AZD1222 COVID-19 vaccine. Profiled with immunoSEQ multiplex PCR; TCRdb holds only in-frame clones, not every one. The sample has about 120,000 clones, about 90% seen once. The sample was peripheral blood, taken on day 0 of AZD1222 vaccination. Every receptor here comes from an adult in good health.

CDR3 DNA sequence: TGTGCCAGCAGTTTCCGAGGAATCTACGAGCAGTACTTC. Protein product: CASSFRGIYEQYF. V is TRBV12-3 or TRBV12-4 and J is TRBJ2-7; D uncertain. Trimming removed 3 bases at V and 3 bases at J, with 9 bases between. The CDR3 totals 13 residues.

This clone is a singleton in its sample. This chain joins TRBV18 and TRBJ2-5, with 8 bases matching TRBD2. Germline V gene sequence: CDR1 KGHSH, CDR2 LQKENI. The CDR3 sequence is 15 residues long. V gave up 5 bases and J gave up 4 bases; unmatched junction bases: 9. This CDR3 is CASSSQNAGGETQYF. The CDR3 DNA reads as TGTGCCAGCTCATCACAAAACGCGGGAGGAGAGACCCAGTACTTC.

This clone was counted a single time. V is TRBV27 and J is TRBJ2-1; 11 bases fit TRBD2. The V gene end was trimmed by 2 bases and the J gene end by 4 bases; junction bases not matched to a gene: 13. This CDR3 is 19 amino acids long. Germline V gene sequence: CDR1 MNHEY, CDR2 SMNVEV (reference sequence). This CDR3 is CASSLRPPLAGGVYNEQFF. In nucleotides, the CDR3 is TGTGCCAGCAGTTTACGTCCACCCCTAGCGGGAGGTGTATACAATGAGCAGTTCTTC.

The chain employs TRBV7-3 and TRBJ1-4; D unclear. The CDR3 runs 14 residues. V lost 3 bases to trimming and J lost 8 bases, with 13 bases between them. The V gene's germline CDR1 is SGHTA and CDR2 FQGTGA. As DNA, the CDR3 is TGTGCCAGCAGCTTGGGAGGGTTAGACGAAAAACTGTTTTTT. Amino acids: CASSLGGLDEKLFF.

The CDR3 sequence: CASSLMGGASDTQYF. The DNA of the CDR3 is TGTGCCAGCAGCTTAATGGGGGGCGCGTCAGATACGCAGTATTTT. This chain joins TRBV11-3 and TRBJ2-3; the D gene could be TRBD1 or TRBD2 (6 bases each). Germline CDR1 is SGHNT and CDR2 is YENEEA. Deletions cut 2 bases from V and 4 bases from J, with 13 bases between. This CDR3 comprises 15 residues.

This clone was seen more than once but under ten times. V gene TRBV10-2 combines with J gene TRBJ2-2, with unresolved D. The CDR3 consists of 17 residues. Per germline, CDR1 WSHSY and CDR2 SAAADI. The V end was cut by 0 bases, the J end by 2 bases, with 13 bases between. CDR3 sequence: CASSESSGPINTGELFF. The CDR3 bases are TGCGCCAGCAGTGAGTCTAGTGGCCCCATCAACACCGGGGAGCTGTTTTTT.

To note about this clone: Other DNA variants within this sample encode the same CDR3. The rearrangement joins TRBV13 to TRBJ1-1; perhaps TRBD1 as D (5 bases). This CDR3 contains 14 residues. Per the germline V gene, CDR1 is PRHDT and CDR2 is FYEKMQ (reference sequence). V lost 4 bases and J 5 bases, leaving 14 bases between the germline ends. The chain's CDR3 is CASSWGGRGTEAFF. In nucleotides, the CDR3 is TGTGCCAGCAGCTGGGGCGGTCGGGGTACTGAAGCTTTCTTT.

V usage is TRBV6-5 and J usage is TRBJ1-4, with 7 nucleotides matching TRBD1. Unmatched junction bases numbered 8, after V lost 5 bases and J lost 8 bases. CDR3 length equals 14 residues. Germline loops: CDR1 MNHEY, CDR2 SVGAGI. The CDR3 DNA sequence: TGTGCCAGCAGTCGACAGGGAGGGGACGAAAAACTGTTTTTT. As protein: CASSRQGGDEKLFF.

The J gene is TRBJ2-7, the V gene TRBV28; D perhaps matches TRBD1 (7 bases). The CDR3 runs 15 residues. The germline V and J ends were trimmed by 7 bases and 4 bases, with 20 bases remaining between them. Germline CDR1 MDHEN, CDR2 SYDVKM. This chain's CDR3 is CASTRGSGGTYEQYF. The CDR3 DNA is TGTGCCAGCACCAGGGGGTCAGGGGGGACATACGAGCAGTACTTC.

CDR3 region: CSVGTGATYEQYF. CDR3 nucleotide sequence: TGCAGCGTTGGGACAGGGGCTACCTACGAGCAGTACTTC. The chain is built from TRBV29-1 and TRBJ2-7, with 9 bases lining up with TRBD1. The CDR3 spans 13 residues. V dropped 4 bases and J dropped 2; count of bases not matched to a gene: 3. Germline V CDR1 and CDR2: SQVTM, ANQGSEA.

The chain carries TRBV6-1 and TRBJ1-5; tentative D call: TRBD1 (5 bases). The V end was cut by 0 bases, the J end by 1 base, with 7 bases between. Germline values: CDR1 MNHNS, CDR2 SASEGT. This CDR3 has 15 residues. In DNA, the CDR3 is TGTGCCAGCAGTGAAGCACGGGGGAGCAATCAGCCCCAGCATTTT. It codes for CASSEARGSNQPQHF.

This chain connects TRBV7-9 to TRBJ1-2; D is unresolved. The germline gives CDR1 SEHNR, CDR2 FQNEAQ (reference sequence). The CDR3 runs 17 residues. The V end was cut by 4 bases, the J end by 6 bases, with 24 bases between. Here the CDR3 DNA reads TGTGCCAGCAGCTCCTCTAGGTCCGGGAAAATTCGAGATGGCTACACCTTC. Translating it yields CASSSSRSGKIRDGYTF.

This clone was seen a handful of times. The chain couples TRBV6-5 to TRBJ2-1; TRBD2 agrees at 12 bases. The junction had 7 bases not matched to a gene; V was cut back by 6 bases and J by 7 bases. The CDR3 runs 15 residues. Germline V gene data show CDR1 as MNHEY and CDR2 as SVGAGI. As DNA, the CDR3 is TGTGCCAGCAGGCTTGGACTAGCGGGAACGAATGAGCAGTTCTTC. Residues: CASRLGLAGTNEQFF.

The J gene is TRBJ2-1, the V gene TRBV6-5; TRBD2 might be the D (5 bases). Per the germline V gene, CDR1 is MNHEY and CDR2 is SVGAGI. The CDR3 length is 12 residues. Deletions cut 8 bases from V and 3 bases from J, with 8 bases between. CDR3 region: CASGRDYNEQFF. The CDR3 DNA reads TGTGCCAGCGGACGGGACTACAATGAGCAGTTCTTC.

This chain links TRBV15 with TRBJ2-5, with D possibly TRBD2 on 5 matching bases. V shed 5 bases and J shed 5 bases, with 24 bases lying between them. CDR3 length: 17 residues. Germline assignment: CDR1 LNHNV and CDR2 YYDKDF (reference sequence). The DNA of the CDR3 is TGTGCCACCAGCGTAAGAGATTCTCAGCGGAGTGATGAGACCCAGTACTTC. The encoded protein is CATSVRDSQRSDETQYF.

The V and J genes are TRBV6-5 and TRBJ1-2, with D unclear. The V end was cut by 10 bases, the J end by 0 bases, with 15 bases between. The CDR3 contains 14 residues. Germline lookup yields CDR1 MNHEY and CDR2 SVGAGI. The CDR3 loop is CATPSDKSNYGYTF. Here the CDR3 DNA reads TGTGCCACCCCATCCGACAAGTCTAACTATGGCTACACCTTC.

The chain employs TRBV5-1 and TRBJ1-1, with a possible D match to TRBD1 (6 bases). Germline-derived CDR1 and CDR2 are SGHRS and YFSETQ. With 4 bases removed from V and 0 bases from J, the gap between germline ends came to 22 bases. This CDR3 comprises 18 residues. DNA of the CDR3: TGCGCCAGCAGCCCGGGGGGCTTAACGGACAGATTGAACACTGAAGCTTTCTTT. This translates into CASSPGGLTDRLNTEAFF.

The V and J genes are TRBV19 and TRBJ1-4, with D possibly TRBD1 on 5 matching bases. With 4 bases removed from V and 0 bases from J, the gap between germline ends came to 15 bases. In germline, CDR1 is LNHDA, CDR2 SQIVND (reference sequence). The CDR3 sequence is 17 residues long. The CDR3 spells CASSRGHPSATNEKLFF. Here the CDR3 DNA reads TGTGCCAGTAGTAGAGGACACCCTTCTGCAACTAATGAAAAACTGTTTTTT.

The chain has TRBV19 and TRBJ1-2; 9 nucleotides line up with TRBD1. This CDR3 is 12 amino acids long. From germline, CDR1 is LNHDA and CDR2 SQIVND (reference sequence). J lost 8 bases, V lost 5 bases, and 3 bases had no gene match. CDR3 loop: CASSVGTGGYTF. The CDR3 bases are TGTGCCAGTAGTGTCGGGACAGGGGGCTACACCTTC.

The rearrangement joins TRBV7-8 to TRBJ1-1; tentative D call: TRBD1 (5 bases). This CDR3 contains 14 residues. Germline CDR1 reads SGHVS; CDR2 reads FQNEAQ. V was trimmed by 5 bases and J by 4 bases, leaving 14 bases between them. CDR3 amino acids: CASSVAREGTEAFF. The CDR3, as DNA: TGTGCCAGCAGCGTCGCCAGGGAAGGCACTGAAGCTTTCTTT.

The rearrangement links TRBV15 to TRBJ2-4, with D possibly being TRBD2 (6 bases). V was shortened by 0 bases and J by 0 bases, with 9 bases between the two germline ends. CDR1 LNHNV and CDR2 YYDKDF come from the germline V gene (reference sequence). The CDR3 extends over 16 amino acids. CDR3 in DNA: TGTGCCACCAGCAGAGATCTGGGACTAGCCAAAAACATTCAGTACTTC. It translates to CATSRDLGLAKNIQYF.

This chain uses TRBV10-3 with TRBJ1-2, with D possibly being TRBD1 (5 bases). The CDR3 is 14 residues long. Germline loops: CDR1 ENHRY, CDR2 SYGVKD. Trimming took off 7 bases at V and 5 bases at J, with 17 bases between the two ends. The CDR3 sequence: CAITRDSSYYGYTF. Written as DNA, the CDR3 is TGTGCCATCACCCGGGACTCTTCATATTATGGCTACACCTTC.

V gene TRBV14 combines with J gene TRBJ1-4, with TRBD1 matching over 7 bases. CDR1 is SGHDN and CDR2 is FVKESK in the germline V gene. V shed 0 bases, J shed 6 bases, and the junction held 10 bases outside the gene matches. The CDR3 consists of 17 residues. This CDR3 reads CASSQESAQGYDEKLFF. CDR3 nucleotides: TGTGCCAGCAGCCAAGAGTCAGCACAGGGGTACGATGAAAAACTGTTTTTT. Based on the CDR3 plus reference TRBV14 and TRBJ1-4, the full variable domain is EAGVTQFPSHSVIEKGQTVTLRCDPISGHDNLYWYRRVMGKEIKFLLHFVKESKQDESGMPNNRFLAERTGGTYSTLKVQPAELEDSGVYFCASSQESAQGYDEKLFFGSGTQLSVL.

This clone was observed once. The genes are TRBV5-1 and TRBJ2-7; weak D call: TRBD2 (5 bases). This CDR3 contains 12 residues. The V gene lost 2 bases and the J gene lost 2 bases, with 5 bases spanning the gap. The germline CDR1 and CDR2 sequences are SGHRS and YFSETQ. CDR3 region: CASSFGTYEQYF. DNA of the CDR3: TGCGCCAGCAGCTTCGGGACCTACGAGCAGTACTTC.